What follows are 25 T cell receptor beta chains derived from one specimen sequenced in a study of neurological immune-mediated disorders. TCRdb re-called the 5' RACE reads through MiXCR, storing one row per CDR3 protein. Of tens of thousands of distinct CDR3 sequences detected, roughly 8% appear once; the ten largest clones hold 1.9%. Noted time point: longitudinal time-point 3. The source material was PBMCs. These receptors originate from a woman aged 40 to 50 in good health.

The table lists this clonotype with many counts. V gene TRBV15 combines with J gene TRBJ2-1; 8 nucleotides match TRBD2. The germline V gene encodes CDR1 LNHNV and CDR2 YYDKDF (reference sequence). The length of the CDR3 is 16 residues. Trimming removed 1 base from V and 2 bases from J; junction bases left unmatched: 4. The CDR3 reads CATSRGVSGAYNEQFF. DNA for the CDR3: TGTGCCACCAGCAGAGGAGTTAGCGGGGCCTACAATGAGCAGTTCTTC.

This clonotype was picked up many times. J is TRBJ2-1 and V is TRBV5-4; 9 bases map to TRBD2. Germline V gene sequence: CDR1 SGHNT, CDR2 YYREEE (reference sequence). V lost 0 bases and J lost 6; bases outside the gene matches: 10. This CDR3 has 17 residues. CDR3 region: CASSLAPPSGVSNEQFF. Written as DNA, the CDR3 is TGTGCCAGCAGCTTGGCCCCCCCTAGCGGGGTTAGCAATGAGCAGTTCTTC.

The genes are TRBV3-1 and TRBJ1-2; D unresolved. Germline V gives CDR1 LGHDT, CDR2 YNNKEL (reference sequence). The CDR3 runs to 13 residues. Trimming removed 2 bases at V and 8 bases at J, with 12 bases between. CDR3 in DNA: TGTGCCAGCAGCCAAAGTGGAGGAAGGGGCTACACCTTC. This encodes CASSQSGGRGYTF.

This clonotype was counted between two and nine times. The chain uses TRBV7-3 and TRBJ2-1; D remains unclear. Germline V gene sequence: CDR1 SGHTA, CDR2 FQGTGA. Trimming took 5 bases from V and 0 from J, leaving 14 bases between them. CDR3 size: 16 residues. Here the CDR3 DNA reads TGTGCCAGCAGCCGCACACGCTCGAGCTCCTACAATGAGCAGTTCTTC. Encoded protein: CASSRTRSSSYNEQFF. Combining the CDR3 with reference TRBV7-3 and TRBJ2-1 gives the whole variable domain GAGVSQTPSNKVTEKGKYVELRCDPISGHTALYWYRQSLGQGPEFLIYFQGTGAADDSGLPNDRFFAVRPEGSVSTLKIQRTERGDSAVYLCASSRTRSSSYNEQFFGPGTRLTVL.

This clonotype was seen ten or more times. The chain couples TRBV27 to TRBJ1-1; 8 bases line up with TRBD1. The CDR3 has 16 residues. V lost 5 bases, J lost 6 bases, and 14 bases stayed unmatched. Germline CDR1 reads MNHEY; CDR2 reads SMNVEV (reference sequence). The CDR3 sequence is CASSPRTGRRRAEAFF. CDR3 in DNA: TGTGCCAGCAGTCCGCGGACAGGGAGGAGGAGGGCTGAAGCTTTCTTT.

This clonotype was seen repeatedly, ten times or more. The chain employs TRBV14 and TRBJ2-7, with D possibly matching TRBD1 (7 bases). V was shortened by 5 bases and J by 6 bases, with 14 bases between the two germline ends. The CDR3 covers 13 residues. The germline V gene has CDR1 SGHDN and CDR2 FVKESK. CDR3: CASSARGDSEQYF. In DNA, the CDR3 is TGTGCCAGCAGCGCCAGGGGGGATTCCGAGCAGTACTTC.

This clonotype was seen at least ten times. The V call is TRBV7-9, the J call TRBJ1-2, with 8 bases lining up with TRBD1. The trim removed 5 bases at V and 4 bases at J, leaving 9 bases unmatched. The CDR3 is made up of 15 amino acids. The germline gives CDR1 SEHNR, CDR2 FQNEAQ (reference sequence). The CDR3 here is CASSQNPDRVYGYTF. CDR3 DNA sequence: TGTGCCAGCAGCCAGAATCCGGACAGGGTCTATGGCTACACCTTC. Together with reference TRBV7-9 and TRBJ1-2, the CDR3 gives the full variable domain: DTGVSQNPRHKITKRGQNVTFRCDPISEHNRLYWYRQTLGQGPEFLTYFQNEAQLEKSRLLSDRFSAERPKGSFSTLEIQRTEQGDSAMYLCASSQNPDRVYGYTFGSGTRLTVV.

This clonotype was seen many times. V and J are TRBV4-1 and TRBJ2-7, with TRBD1 as a possible D gene (6 bases). CDR3 size: 16 residues. Trimming pared 0 bases from V and 0 bases from J, leaving 12 bases between. Germline values: CDR1 MGHRA, CDR2 YSYEKL. The CDR3 nucleotides are TGCGCCAGCAGCCAAGAATACAGGGTGAGCTCCTACGAGCAGTACTTC. This codes for CASSQEYRVSSYEQYF.

This clonotype was found many times. The chain uses TRBV25-1 and TRBJ1-2, with D hard to call. This CDR3 has 15 residues. Per germline, CDR1 MGHDK and CDR2 SYGVNS. V dropped 3 bases and J dropped 8 bases, with 19 bases sitting between them. CDR3 protein: CASSERSDGLRGYTF. The CDR3 bases are TGTGCCAGCAGTGAGCGATCGGACGGGCTCCGGGGCTACACCTTC.

This clonotype was observed many times. CDR3 loop: CASSTGGGTGGQFF. CDR3 bases: TGTGCCAGCAGCACCGGGGGGGGGACAGGGGGTCAGTTCTTC. This chain links TRBV7-2 with TRBJ2-1; 11 positions match TRBD1. V dropped 5 bases and J dropped 13; count of bases not matched to a gene: 10. Looked up from germline, CDR1 is SGHTA and CDR2 is FQGNSA. The CDR3 is 14 amino acids.

This clonotype was recorded a few times. The V and J genes are TRBV12-3 or TRBV12-4 and TRBJ2-7; D is ambiguous. V was pared by 3 bases and J by 5 bases, with 5 bases between. This CDR3 has 11 residues. CDR3 nucleotide sequence: TGTGCCAGCAGTTTTAGAGACGAGCAGTACTTC. Amino acid sequence: CASSFRDEQYF.

This clonotype was seen at least ten times. The V call is TRBV7-2, the J call TRBJ2-3; 9 bases are a match to TRBD2. This CDR3 is 17 amino acids long. Germline V lookup: CDR1 SGHTA, CDR2 FQGNSA. With V trimmed by 4 bases and J by 1 base, 9 bases remained unmatched. The CDR3 DNA reads as TGTGCCAGCAGCTCTTCCGGGCTAGCGGGACGCACAGATACGCAGTATTTT. It is translated as CASSSSGLAGRTDTQYF.

Worth noting for this clonotype: A much larger clone lies a single base off, so this may be a read error. This chain links TRBV30 with TRBJ2-3; D uncertain. V gave up 2 bases and J gave up 3 bases, with 9 bases separating them. In germline, CDR1 is GTSNPN, CDR2 SVGIG (reference sequence). The CDR3 consists of 13 residues. CDR3 DNA: TGTGCCTGGAGTTTAATTTCAACAGATACGCAGTATTTT. Translation gives CAWSLISTDTQYF.

This chain connects TRBV20-1 to TRBJ1-2, with 7 bases that match TRBD1. With V trimmed by 4 bases and J by 3 bases, 8 bases remained unmatched. The germline CDR1 and CDR2 sequences are DFQATT and SNEGSKA (reference sequence). The CDR3 spans 14 residues. The CDR3 region has the DNA TGCAGTGCTATCTCCCGGGACAGTCACTATGGCTACACCTTC. It codes for CSAISRDSHYGYTF.

This clonotype was recorded at least ten times. The chain carries TRBV5-1 and TRBJ1-2; no clear D. Trimming took 1 base from V and 0 from J, leaving 4 bases between them. The length of the CDR3 is 13 residues. Germline V gene lookup returns CDR1 SGHRS and CDR2 YFSETQ. CDR3 coding DNA: TGCGCCAGCAGCTTGCAAGCTAACTATGGCTACACCTTC. This codes for CASSLQANYGYTF.

This clonotype came up many times. The CDR3 spells CASRSRGNTEAFF. DNA for the CDR3: TGCGCCAGCAGAAGCAGGGGGAACACTGAAGCTTTCTTT. The chain is built from TRBV5-1 and TRBJ1-1; D is perhaps TRBD1 (6 bases). This CDR3 region has 13 residues. From germline, CDR1 is SGHRS and CDR2 YFSETQ. The V end was cut by 5 bases, the J end by 1 base, with 9 bases between.

This clonotype showed up many times. The chain has TRBV20-1 and TRBJ2-2; 13 bases fit TRBD2. There are 15 residues in the CDR3. With V trimmed by 4 bases and J by 6 bases, 5 bases remained unmatched. Germline V lookup: CDR1 DFQATT, CDR2 SNEGSKA (reference sequence). The CDR3 DNA sequence: TGCAGTGCTAAACCGACTAGCGGGAGGTCCGGGGAGCTGTTTTTT. Residues: CSAKPTSGRSGELFF.

This clonotype was found many times. V gene TRBV5-1 combines with J gene TRBJ2-7; 7 bases map to TRBD2. Germline V gives CDR1 SGHRS, CDR2 YFSETQ. J gave up 3 bases and V 5 bases, and 11 bases lay outside the gene matches. The CDR3 is made up of 15 amino acids. CDR3 DNA: TGCGCCAGCAGGCCCCAGGGAGGGTTCATCTACGAGCAGTACTTC. This translates into CASRPQGGFIYEQYF.

This clonotype was counted ten times or more. The rearrangement uses TRBV20-1 and TRBJ2-7; weak D call: TRBD2 (6 bases). Trimming removed 5 bases at V and 6 bases at J, with 14 bases between. This CDR3 has 12 residues. Germline loops: CDR1 DFQATT, CDR2 SNEGSKA (reference sequence). DNA of the CDR3: TGCAGTGCTTCGGAGGGCCAAGGCGAGCAGTACTTC. As protein: CSASEGQGEQYF.

This clonotype was counted at least ten times. The V and J genes are TRBV20-1 and TRBJ2-1, with TRBD2 as a possible D gene (5 bases). Germline lookup yields CDR1 DFQATT and CDR2 SNEGSKA (reference sequence). The CDR3 covers 14 residues. Between the trimmed V and J ends, which lost 6 bases and 4 bases, there was a span of 16 bases. This chain's CDR3 is CSARPPDFYNEQFF. For the CDR3, the DNA is TGCAGTGCCCGGCCGCCGGACTTTTACAATGAGCAGTTCTTC.

This clonotype was picked up many times. J is TRBJ2-2 and V is TRBV5-1, with D unresolved. Looked up from germline, CDR1 is SGHRS and CDR2 is YFSETQ. V was pared by 3 bases and J by 1 base, with 7 bases between. This CDR3 has 14 amino acids. The CDR3 DNA sequence: TGCGCCAGCAGCTCCGGCATGAACACCGGGGAGCTGTTTTTT. It codes for CASSSGMNTGELFF.

In this sample, this clonotype turned up many times. The chain recombines TRBV25-1 with TRBJ2-1, with D possibly being TRBD1 (5 bases). V shed 9 bases and J shed 6 bases, with 9 bases lying between them. Germline CDR1 and CDR2: MGHDK and SYGVNS. The CDR3 length is 11 residues. The DNA for the CDR3 is TGTGCCAGGACAGTCCGCAATGAGCAGTTCTTC. Amino acids: CARTVRNEQFF.

This clonotype showed up many times. The V gene is TRBV7-2, the J gene TRBJ2-7, with 11 bases that match TRBD2. This CDR3 is 14 amino acids long. Germline V CDR1 and CDR2: SGHTA, FQGNSA. J gave up 2 bases and V 5 bases, and 2 bases lay outside the gene matches. CDR3 sequence (DNA): TGTGCCAGCAGCAGACTAGCGGGACCCTACGAGCAGTACTTC. It codes for CASSRLAGPYEQYF.

This clonotype was counted at least ten times. V and J are TRBV7-2 and TRBJ1-1, with D possibly being TRBD1 (6 bases). Trimming cost V 5 bases and J 0 bases, with 16 bases left between them. This CDR3 is built from 16 residues. Germline assignment: CDR1 SGHTA and CDR2 FQGNSA. The CDR3 is CASSPRQVGLNTEAFF. The DNA for the CDR3 is TGTGCCAGCAGCCCTCGACAGGTAGGCCTGAACACTGAAGCTTTCTTT. Full variable domain (remainder filled in from reference TRBV7-2 and TRBJ1-1): GAGVSQSPSNKVTEKGKDVELRCDPISGHTALYWYRQSLGQGLEFLIYFQGNSAPDKSGLPSDRFSAERTGGSVSTLTIQRTQQEDSAVYLCASSPRQVGLNTEAFFGQGTRLTVV.

In its sample, this clonotype was seen many times. This chain uses TRBV7-9 with TRBJ1-4, with D tentatively TRBD1 (5 bases). Trimming stripped 6 bases from V and 0 bases from J, with 17 bases between. CDR1 and CDR2 (germline): SEHNR, FQNEAQ (reference sequence). This CDR3 is built from 17 residues. The CDR3 protein is CASSPDRSPATNEKLFF. In nucleotides, the CDR3 is TGTGCCAGCAGTCCCGACAGATCCCCTGCAACTAATGAAAAACTGTTTTTT.